This T cell receptor beta chain was identified during a study of OX40 agonist ivuxolimab in advanced cancers. Study summary: Given to patients was ivuxolimab, an agonistic anti-OX40 (CD134) antibody. Study-level points and caveats: CD8+ T cells (on average) carried more expanded clones than CD4+ T cells. CD4+ and CD8+ blood T cells expanded clonally by week 6 at 0.1 to 3.0 mg/kg.

Germline V gene lookup returns CDR1 LNHDA and CDR2 SQIVND (reference sequence). V was pared by 3 bases and J by 0 bases, with 5 bases between. CDR3 length: 13 residues. Concerning this clone itself: As yet, its antigen is unknown.

TCRdb's copy holds only in-frame clones and misses some; the assay was immunoSEQ multiplex PCR. The sample consists of about 68,000 clones, around nine tenths of them appearing once. The receptor's source is an adult with an advanced solid tumor such as melanoma, head and neck, liver or kidney cancer. V usage is TRBV19 and J usage is TRBJ1-1; D not resolved. Source: CD4+ or CD8+ T cells sorted from blood, taken in a trial of the OX40 agonist ivuxolimab. In nucleotides, the CDR3 is TGTGCCAGTAGTATGGCGGTGAACACTGAAGCTTTCTTT. Translated: CASSMAVNTEAFF. The complete variable domain, with remaining parts taken from reference TRBV19 and TRBJ1-1, reads DGGITQSPKYLFRKEGQNVTLSCEQNLNHDAMYWYRQDPGQGLRLIYYSQIVNDFQKGDIAEGYSVSREKKESFPLTVTSAQKNPTAFYLCASSMAVNTEAFFGQGTRLTVV.